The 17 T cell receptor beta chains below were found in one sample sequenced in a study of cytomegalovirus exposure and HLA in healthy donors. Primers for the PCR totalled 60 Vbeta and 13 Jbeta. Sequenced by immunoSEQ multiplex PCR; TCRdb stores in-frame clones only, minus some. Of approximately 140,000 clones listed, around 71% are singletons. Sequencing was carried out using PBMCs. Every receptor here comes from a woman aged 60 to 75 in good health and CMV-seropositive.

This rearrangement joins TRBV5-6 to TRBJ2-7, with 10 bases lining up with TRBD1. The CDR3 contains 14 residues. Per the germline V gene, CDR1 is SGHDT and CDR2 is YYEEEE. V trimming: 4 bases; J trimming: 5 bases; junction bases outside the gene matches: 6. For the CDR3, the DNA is TGTGCCAGCAGCCCGGGACAGGGGTTCGACGAGCAGTACTTC. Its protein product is CASSPGQGFDEQYF.

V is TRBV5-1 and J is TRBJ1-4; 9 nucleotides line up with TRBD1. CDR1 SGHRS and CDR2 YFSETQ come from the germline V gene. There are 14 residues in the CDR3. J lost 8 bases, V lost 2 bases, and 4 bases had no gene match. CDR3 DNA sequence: TGCGCCAGCAGCTTAGGGGACAGGGAAGAAAAACTGTTTTTT. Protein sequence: CASSLGDREEKLFF.

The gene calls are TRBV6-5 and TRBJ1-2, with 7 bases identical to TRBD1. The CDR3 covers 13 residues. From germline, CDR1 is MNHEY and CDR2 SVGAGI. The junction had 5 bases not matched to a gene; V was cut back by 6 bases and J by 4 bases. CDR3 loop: CASSGDSIYGYTF. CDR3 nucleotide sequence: TGTGCCAGCAGCGGGGACAGTATCTATGGCTACACCTTC.

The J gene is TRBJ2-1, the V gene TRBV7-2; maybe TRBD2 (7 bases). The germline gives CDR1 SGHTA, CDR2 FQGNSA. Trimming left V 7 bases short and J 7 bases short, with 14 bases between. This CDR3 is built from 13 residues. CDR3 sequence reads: CASNRGANNEQFF. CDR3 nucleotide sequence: TGTGCCAGCAACCGGGGGGCCAATAATGAGCAGTTCTTC.

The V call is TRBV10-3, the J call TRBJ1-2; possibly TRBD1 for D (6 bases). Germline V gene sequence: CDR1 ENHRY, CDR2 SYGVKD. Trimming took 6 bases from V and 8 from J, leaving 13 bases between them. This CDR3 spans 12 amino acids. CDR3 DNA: TGTGCCATCAGGACAGGACTGGAGGGCTACACCTTC. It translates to CAIRTGLEGYTF.

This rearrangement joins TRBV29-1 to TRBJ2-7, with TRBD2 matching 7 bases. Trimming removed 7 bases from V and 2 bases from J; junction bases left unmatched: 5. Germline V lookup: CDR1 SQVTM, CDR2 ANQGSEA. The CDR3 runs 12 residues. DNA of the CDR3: TGCAGCGGGCGCGGGAGAGCCTACGAGCAGTACTTC. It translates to CSGRGRAYEQYF.

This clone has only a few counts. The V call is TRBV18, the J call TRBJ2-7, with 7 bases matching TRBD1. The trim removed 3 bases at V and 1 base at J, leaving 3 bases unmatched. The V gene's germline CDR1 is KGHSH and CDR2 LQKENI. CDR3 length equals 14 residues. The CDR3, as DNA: TGTGCCAGCTCACCCGGGACAGCGTCCTACGAGCAGTACTTC. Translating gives CASSPGTASYEQYF.

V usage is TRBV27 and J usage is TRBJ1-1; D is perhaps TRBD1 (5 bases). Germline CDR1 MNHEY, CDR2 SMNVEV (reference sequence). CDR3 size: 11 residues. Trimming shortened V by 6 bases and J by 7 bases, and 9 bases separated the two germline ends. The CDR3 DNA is TGTGCCAGCAGCCGCACAGGTGAAGCTTTCTTT. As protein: CASSRTGEAFF.

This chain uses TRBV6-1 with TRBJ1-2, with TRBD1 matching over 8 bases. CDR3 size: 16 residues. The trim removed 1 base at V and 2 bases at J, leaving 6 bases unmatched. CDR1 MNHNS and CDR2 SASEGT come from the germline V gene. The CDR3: CASSEVGDRPNYGYTF. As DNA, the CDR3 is TGTGCCAGCAGTGAAGTAGGGGACAGGCCCAACTATGGCTACACCTTC.

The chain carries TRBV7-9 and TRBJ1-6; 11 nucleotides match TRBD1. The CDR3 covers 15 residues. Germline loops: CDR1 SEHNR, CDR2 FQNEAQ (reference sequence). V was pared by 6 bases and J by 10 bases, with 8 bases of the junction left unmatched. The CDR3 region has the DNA TGTGCCAGCAGATGGGGGACAGGGGGGGAGTCACCCCTCCACTTT. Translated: CASRWGTGGESPLHF.

CDR3 sequence (DNA): TGTGCCAGCAGTTACGATACAGGTTATCAGCCCCAGCATTTT. This translates into CASSYDTGYQPQHF. This chain uses TRBV6-5 with TRBJ1-5, with a possible D match to TRBD1 (5 bases). CDR1 MNHEY and CDR2 SVGAGI come from the germline V gene. V was clipped by 2 bases and J by 5 bases, with 10 bases between them. This CDR3 has 14 residues.

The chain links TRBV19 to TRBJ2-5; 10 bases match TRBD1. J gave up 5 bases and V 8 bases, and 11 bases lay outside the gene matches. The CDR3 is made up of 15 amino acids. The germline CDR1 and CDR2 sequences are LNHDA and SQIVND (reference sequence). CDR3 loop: CASCPDRGSGETQYF. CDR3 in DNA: TGTGCCAGTTGTCCGGACAGGGGGTCGGGGGAGACCCAGTACTTC.

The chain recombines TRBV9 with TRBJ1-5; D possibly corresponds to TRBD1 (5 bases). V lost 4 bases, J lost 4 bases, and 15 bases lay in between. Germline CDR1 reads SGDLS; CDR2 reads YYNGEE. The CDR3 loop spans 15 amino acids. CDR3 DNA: TGTGCCAGCAGCCCAACCTCAGGGTGGAATCAGCCCCAGCATTTT. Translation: CASSPTSGWNQPQHF.

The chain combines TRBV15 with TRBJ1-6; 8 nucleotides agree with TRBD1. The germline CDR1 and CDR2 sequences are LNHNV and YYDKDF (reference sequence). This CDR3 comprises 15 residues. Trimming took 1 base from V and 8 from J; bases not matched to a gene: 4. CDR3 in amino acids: CATSRAAGGDSPLHF. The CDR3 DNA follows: TGTGCCACCAGCAGAGCTGCAGGGGGCGATTCACCCCTCCACTTT.

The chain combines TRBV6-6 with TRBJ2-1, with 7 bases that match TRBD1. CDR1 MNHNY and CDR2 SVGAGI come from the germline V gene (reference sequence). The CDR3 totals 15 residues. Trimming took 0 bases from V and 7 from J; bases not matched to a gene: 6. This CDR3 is CASSYSTGRANEQFF. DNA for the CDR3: TGTGCCAGCAGTTACTCGACAGGGCGCGCAAATGAGCAGTTCTTC.

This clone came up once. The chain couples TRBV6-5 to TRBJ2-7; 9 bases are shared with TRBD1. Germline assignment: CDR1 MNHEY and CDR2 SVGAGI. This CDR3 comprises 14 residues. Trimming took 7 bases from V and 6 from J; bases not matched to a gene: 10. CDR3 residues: CASIPGTGKGEQYF. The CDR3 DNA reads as TGTGCCAGCATTCCCGGGACAGGGAAGGGCGAGCAGTACTTC.

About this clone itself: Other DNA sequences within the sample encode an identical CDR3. CDR3 nucleotide sequence: TGTGCCAGCAGCTTGGTGGCAGGCGATGGCTACACCTTC. It encodes CASSLVAGDGYTF. The genes are TRBV5-6 and TRBJ1-2, with D unclear. CDR3 length: 13 amino acids. V was trimmed by 0 bases and J by 6 bases, leaving 9 bases between them. CDR1 and CDR2 (germline): SGHDT, YYEEEE.